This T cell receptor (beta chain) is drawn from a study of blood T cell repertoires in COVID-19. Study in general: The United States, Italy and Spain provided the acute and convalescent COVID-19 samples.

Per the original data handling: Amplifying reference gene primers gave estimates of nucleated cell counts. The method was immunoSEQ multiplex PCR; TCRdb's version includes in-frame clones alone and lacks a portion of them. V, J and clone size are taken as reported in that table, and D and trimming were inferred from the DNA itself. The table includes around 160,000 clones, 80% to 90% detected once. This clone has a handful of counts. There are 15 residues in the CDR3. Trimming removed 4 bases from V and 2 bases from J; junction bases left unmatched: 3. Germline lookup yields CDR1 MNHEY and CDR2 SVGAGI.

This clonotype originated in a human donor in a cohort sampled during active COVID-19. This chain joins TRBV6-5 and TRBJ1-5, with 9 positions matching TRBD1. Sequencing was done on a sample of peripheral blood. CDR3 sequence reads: CASSSQGAGNQPQHF. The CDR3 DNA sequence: TGTGCCAGCAGTTCACAGGGGGCTGGCAATCAGCCCCAGCATTTT.